This T cell receptor (beta chain) was identified during a study of blood T cell repertoires in COVID-19. About the research overall: Samples representing acute and convalescent COVID-19 were sourced from the United States, Italy and Spain. Sample material is recorded as cDNA or gDNA derived from T cells, B-cell-depleted T cells, or PBMCs.

Per the original data handling: Amplification from reference gene primers served as the basis for estimated nucleated cell counts. TCRdb's copy holds only in-frame clones and misses some; the assay was immunoSEQ multiplex PCR. That table gives V, J and clone size, and the DNA gave D and trimming. Here the sample spans some 30,000 clones, around 85% being singletons. Trimming removed 7 bases from V and 5 bases from J, with 17 bases in between. CDR1 is LNHDA, CDR2 SQIVND, per germline (reference sequence). This CDR3 has 14 amino acids. The rearrangement joins TRBV19 to TRBJ1-1; a possible D gene is TRBD1 (5 bases). Material for sequencing was peripheral blood. This clonotype was sampled from a man aged 55 to 70 with active COVID-19. CDR3 residues: CASTFGTSGTEAFF. CDR3 in DNA: TGTGCCAGTACTTTCGGGACTTCGGGAACTGAAGCTTTCTTT.